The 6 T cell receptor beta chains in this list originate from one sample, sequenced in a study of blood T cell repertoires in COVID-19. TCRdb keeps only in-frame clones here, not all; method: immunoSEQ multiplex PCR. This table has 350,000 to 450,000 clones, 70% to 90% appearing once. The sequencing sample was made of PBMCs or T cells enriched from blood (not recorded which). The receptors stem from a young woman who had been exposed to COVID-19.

CDR3 in amino acids: CASSLGLADPYEQYF. Written as DNA, the CDR3 is TGCGCCAGCAGCTTGGGACTAGCGGACCCCTACGAGCAGTACTTC. The V and J genes are TRBV5-1 and TRBJ2-7, with 9 bases identical to TRBD2. After removal of 0 bases from V and 2 bases from J, the junction contained 3 bases not matched to a gene. This CDR3 is built from 15 residues. From germline, CDR1 is SGHRS and CDR2 YFSETQ.

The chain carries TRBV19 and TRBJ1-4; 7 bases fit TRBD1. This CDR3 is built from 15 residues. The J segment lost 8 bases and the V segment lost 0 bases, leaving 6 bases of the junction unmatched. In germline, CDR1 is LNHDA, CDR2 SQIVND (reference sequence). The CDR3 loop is CASSIDPDRQEKLFF. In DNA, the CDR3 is TGTGCCAGTAGTATAGATCCGGACAGGCAAGAAAAACTGTTTTTT.

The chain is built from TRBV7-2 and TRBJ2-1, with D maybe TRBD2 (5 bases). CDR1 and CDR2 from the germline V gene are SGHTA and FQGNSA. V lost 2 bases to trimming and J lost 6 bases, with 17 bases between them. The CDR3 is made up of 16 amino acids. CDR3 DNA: TGTGCCAGCAGCTTACAGGCTAGCACGGCGGGCAATGAGCAGTTCTTC. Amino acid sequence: CASSLQASTAGNEQFF.

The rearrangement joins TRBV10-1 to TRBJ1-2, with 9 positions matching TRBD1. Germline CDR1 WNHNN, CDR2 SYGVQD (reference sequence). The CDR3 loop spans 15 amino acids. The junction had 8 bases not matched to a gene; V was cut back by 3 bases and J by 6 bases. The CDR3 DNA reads TGCGCCAGCAGTGACGGGCGACAGGGGGGTCATGGCTACACCTTC. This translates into CASSDGRQGGHGYTF.

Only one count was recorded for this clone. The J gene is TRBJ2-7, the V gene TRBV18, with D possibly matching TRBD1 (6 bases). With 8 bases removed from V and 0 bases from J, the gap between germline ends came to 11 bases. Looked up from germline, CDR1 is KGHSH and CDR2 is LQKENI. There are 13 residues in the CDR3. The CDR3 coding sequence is TGTGCCAGCAAACTACAGGGCTCCTACGAGCAGTACTTC. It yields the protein CASKLQGSYEQYF.

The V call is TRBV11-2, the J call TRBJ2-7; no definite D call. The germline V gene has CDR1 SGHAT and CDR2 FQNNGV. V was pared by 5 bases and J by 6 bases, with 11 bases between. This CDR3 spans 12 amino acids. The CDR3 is CASSPSSLEQYF. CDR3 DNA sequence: TGTGCCAGCAGCCCCTCGTCCCTCGAGCAGTACTTC.